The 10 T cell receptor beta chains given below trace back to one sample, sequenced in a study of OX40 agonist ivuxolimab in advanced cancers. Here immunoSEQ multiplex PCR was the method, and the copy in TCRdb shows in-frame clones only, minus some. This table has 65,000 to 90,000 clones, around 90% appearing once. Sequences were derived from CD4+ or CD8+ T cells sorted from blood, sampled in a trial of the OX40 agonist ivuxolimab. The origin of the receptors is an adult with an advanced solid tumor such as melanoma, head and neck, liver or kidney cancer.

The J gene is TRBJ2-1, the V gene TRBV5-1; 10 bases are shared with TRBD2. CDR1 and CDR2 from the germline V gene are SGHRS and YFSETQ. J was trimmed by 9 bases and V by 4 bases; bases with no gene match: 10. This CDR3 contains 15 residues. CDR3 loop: CASSPLAGANSEQFF. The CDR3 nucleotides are TGCGCCAGCAGCCCGCTAGCGGGAGCAAACAGTGAGCAGTTCTTC.

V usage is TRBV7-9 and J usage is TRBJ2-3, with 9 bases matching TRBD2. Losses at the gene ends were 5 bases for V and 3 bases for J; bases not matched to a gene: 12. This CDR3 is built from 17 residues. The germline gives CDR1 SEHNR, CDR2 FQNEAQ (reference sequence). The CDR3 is CASSRARLADLTDTQYF. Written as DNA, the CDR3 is TGTGCCAGCAGCCGAGCCAGACTAGCGGATTTGACAGATACGCAGTATTTT.

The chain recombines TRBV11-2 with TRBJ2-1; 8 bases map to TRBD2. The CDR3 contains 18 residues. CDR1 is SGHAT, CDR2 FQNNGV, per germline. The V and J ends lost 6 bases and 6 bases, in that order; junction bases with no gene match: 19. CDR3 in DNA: TGTGCCAGCAGATCAGACGGGAGGGCCTCGAAATTAGGCAATGAGCAGTTCTTC. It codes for CASRSDGRASKLGNEQFF.

CDR3 DNA: TGTGCCAGCAGCTGGGCCCCGACAGGGGGGGAGACCCAGTACTTC. Translating gives CASSWAPTGGETQYF. The chain joins TRBV5-5 to TRBJ2-5, with 9 positions matching TRBD1. V lost 3 bases to trimming and J lost 5 bases; unmatched junction nucleotides: 8. The germline V gene encodes CDR1 SGHKS and CDR2 YYEKEE (reference sequence). The CDR3 runs 15 residues.

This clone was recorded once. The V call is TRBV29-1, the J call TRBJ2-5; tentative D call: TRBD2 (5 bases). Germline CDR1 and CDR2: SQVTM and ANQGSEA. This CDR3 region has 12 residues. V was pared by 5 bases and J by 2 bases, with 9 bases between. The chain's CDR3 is CSVLSGQETQYF. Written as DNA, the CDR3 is TGCAGCGTTCTGAGCGGACAAGAGACCCAGTACTTC. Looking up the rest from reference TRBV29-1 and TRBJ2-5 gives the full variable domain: SAVISQKPSRDICQRGTSLTIQCQVDSQVTMMFWYRQQPGQSLTLIATANQGSEATYESGFVIDKFPISRPNLTFSTLTVSNMSPEDSSIYLCSVLSGQETQYFGPGTRLLVL.

The CDR3 DNA sequence: TGTGCCAGCAGCTACAGACAGCCTCAAGAGACCCAGTACTTC. This sequence encodes CASSYRQPQETQYF. This chain uses TRBV7-9 with TRBJ2-5; D is perhaps TRBD1 (5 bases). The CDR3 sequence is 14 residues long. The germline V gene encodes CDR1 SEHNR and CDR2 FQNEAQ (reference sequence). Between the trimmed V and J ends, which lost 4 bases and 2 bases, there was a span of 11 bases.

This CDR3 reads CASSDGGYGELFF. The CDR3 DNA follows: TGTGCCAGCAGTGATGGGGGGTACGGGGAGCTGTTTTTT. V gene TRBV2 combines with J gene TRBJ2-2; tentatively, D is TRBD2 (6 bases). The germline gives CDR1 SNHLY, CDR2 FYNNEI. The CDR3 runs 13 residues. V was trimmed by 3 bases and J by 7 bases, leaving 9 bases between them.

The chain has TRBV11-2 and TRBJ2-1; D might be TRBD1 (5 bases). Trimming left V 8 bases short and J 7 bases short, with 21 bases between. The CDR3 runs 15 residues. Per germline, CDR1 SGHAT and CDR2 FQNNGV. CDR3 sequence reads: CASGPWAGNSNEQFF. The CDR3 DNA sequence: TGTGCCAGCGGCCCCTGGGCAGGGAATTCTAATGAGCAGTTCTTC.

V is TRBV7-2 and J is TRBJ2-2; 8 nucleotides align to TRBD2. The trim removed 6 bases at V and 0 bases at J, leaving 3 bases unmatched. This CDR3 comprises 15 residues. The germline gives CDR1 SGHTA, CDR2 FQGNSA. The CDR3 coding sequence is TGTGCCAGCAGTTTTAGCGGGACGAACACCGGGGAGCTGTTTTTT. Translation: CASSFSGTNTGELFF. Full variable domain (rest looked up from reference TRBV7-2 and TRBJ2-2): GAGVSQSPSNKVTEKGKDVELRCDPISGHTALYWYRQSLGQGLEFLIYFQGNSAPDKSGLPSDRFSAERTGGSVSTLTIQRTQQEDSAVYLCASSFSGTNTGELFFGEGSRLTVL.

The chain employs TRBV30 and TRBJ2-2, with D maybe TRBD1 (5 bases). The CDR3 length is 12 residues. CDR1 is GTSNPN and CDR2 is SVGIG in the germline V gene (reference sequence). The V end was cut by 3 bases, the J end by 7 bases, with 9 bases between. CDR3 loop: CAWRQVGGELFF. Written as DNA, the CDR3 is TGTGCCTGGAGACAGGTGGGCGGGGAGCTGTTTTTT.